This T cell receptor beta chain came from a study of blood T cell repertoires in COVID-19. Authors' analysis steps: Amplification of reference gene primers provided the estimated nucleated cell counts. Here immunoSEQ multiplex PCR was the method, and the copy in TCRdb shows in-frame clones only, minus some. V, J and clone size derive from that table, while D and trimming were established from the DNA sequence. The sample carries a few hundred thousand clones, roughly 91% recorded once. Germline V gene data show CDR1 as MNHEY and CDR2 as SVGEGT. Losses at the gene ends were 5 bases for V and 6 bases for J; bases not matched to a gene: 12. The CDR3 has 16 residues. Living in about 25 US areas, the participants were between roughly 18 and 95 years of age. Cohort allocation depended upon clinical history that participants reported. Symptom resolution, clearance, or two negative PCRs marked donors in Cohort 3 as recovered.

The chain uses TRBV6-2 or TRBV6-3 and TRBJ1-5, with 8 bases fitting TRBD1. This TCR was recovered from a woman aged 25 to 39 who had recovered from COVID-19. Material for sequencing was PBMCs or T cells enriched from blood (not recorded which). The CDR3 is CASSGGLDRVGQPQHF. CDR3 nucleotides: TGTGCCAGCAGTGGGGGTCTGGACAGGGTGGGTCAGCCCCAGCATTTT.